This T cell receptor (beta chain) is from a study of neoadjuvant anti-PD-1 for oral cavity cancer. CDR1 is SGHTA and CDR2 is FQGNSA in the germline V gene. This CDR3 has 12 amino acids. V lost 1 base and J 6 bases, leaving 7 bases between the germline ends. Repertoires were generated with immunoSEQ multiplex PCR, while TCRdb's copy carries only in-frame clones and drops some. The sample shows about 81,000 clones, around 80% of them seen only once. The TCR sequence derives from a person aged 35-79 years with oral cavity squamous cell carcinoma. The rearrangement uses TRBV7-2 and TRBJ2-7; D not certain. Sequencing was performed on PBMCs, taken before nivolumab (anti-PD-1) treatment. The DNA for the CDR3 is TGTGCCAGCAGCTTAGATGGGTCCGAGCAGTACTTC. This codes for CASSLDGSEQYF.